The 32 T cell receptor beta chains presented below share a single source sample, sequenced in a study of cytomegalovirus exposure and HLA in healthy donors. The PCR had 60 Vbeta and 13 Jbeta primers. Some clones are missing from TCRdb's copy, which holds only in-frame ones; the method was immunoSEQ multiplex PCR. The sample yields fewer than 200,000 clones, approximately 78% seen once. The sequenced sample was PBMCs. These receptor sequences come from a woman in her twenties or thirties in good health and CMV-seropositive.

This clone has only one observation. The chain combines TRBV5-4 with TRBJ1-6; no definite D call. Germline V gene data show CDR1 as SGHNT and CDR2 as YYREEE (reference sequence). The CDR3 length is 13 residues. Trimming stripped 2 bases from V and 10 bases from J, with 10 bases between. The CDR3 DNA reads TGTGCCAGCAGCTTTGGCACGATGTCACCCCTCCACTTT. This gives the protein CASSFGTMSPLHF. Complete variable domain (other parts from reference TRBV5-4 and TRBJ1-6): ETGVTQSPTHLIKTRGQQVTLRCSSQSGHNTVSWYQQALGQGPQFIFQYYREEENGRGNFPPRFSGLQFPNYSSELNVNALELDDSALYLCASSFGTMSPLHFGNGTRLTVT.

The chain joins TRBV5-1 to TRBJ2-2; TRBD1 is a possible D gene (6 bases). The V end was cut by 0 bases, the J end by 3 bases, with 9 bases between. The CDR3 contains 15 residues. Germline V gene sequence: CDR1 SGHRS, CDR2 YFSETQ. The CDR3, as DNA: TGCGCCAGCAGCTTGGGGGGGCTTGACACCGGGGAGCTGTTTTTT. Encoded protein: CASSLGGLDTGELFF.

V usage is TRBV29-1 and J usage is TRBJ2-6, with 7 bases fitting TRBD1. Germline V gives CDR1 SQVTM, CDR2 ANQGSEA. Trimming cost V 4 bases and J 4 bases; bases outside gene matches: 7. This CDR3 contains 15 residues. For the CDR3, the DNA is TGCAGCGTTGCGGGCAGGGGGAACGGGGCCAACGTCCTGACTTTC. Translation: CSVAGRGNGANVLTF.

The chain recombines TRBV9 with TRBJ2-1, with 8 bases matching TRBD1. This CDR3 is 15 amino acids long. Germline values: CDR1 SGDLS, CDR2 YYNGEE. The V and J ends lost 4 bases and 4 bases, in that order; junction bases with no gene match: 7. This chain's CDR3 is CASSLGQGTYNEQFF. The DNA for the CDR3 is TGTGCCAGCAGCCTTGGACAGGGCACGTACAATGAGCAGTTCTTC.

This clone was seen only once. The V call is TRBV10-3, the J call TRBJ2-7; 10 nucleotides align to TRBD1. V was clipped by 2 bases and J by 1 base; unmatched bases: 5. CDR1 is ENHRY, CDR2 SYGVKD, per germline. CDR3 length: 16 amino acids. This CDR3 reads CAISEVGTGVSYEQYF. The CDR3 region has the DNA TGTGCCATCAGTGAGGTGGGGACAGGGGTATCCTACGAGCAGTACTTC.

The genes are TRBV5-4 and TRBJ2-1, with D tentatively TRBD2 (5 bases). The V and J ends lost 5 bases and 7 bases respectively, with 16 bases between them. The CDR3 has 14 amino acids. In germline, CDR1 is SGHNT, CDR2 YYREEE (reference sequence). In nucleotides, the CDR3 is TGTGCCAGCAGTCCGGGGTTTAGGGTGAATGAGCAGTTCTTC. Its translation: CASSPGFRVNEQFF.

This clone has just a few counts. The gene calls are TRBV28 and TRBJ2-1; D not resolved. The CDR3 length is 14 residues. The V end was cut by 5 bases, the J end by 2 bases, with 10 bases between. CDR1 is MDHEN and CDR2 is SYDVKM in the germline V gene. The CDR3 loop reads CASSSRVPYNEQFF. The CDR3 nucleotides are TGTGCCAGCAGTAGTCGGGTCCCCTACAATGAGCAGTTCTTC.

V and J are TRBV28 and TRBJ1-1, with a weak D call TRBD1 (5 bases). The germline V gene encodes CDR1 MDHEN and CDR2 SYDVKM. The CDR3 sequence is 12 residues long. Between the trimmed V and J ends, which lost 5 bases and 4 bases, there was a span of 8 bases. CDR3 region: CASSLGATEAFF. CDR3 bases: TGTGCCAGCAGTCTAGGGGCCACTGAAGCTTTCTTT.

This chain links TRBV6-1 with TRBJ2-1, with 8 bases that match TRBD2. In germline, CDR1 is MNHNS, CDR2 SASEGT. CDR3 length: 15 amino acids. With V trimmed by 7 bases and J by 3 bases, 8 bases remained unmatched. The CDR3 DNA reads as TGTGCCAGCACGGGGGGGGCCTGGGACTACAATGAGCAGTTCTTC. This encodes CASTGGAWDYNEQFF.

The chain joins TRBV11-2 to TRBJ1-3; D is uncertain. This CDR3 contains 14 residues. Germline assignment: CDR1 SGHAT and CDR2 FQNNGV. V shed 7 bases and J shed 3 bases, with 13 bases lying between them. For the CDR3, the DNA is TGTGCCAGCAACCCCCGGGGTTTTGGAAACACCATATATTTT. Its translation: CASNPRGFGNTIYF.

The V and J genes are TRBV2 and TRBJ1-2; 9 nucleotides line up with TRBD1. Germline loops: CDR1 SNHLY, CDR2 FYNNEI. The J segment lost 2 bases and the V segment lost 5 bases, leaving 3 bases of the junction unmatched. CDR3 length: 14 amino acids. This CDR3 is CASSSGTGNYGYTF. The CDR3 region has the DNA TGTGCCAGCAGTTCCGGGACAGGGAACTATGGCTACACCTTC.

This clone appeared once. The CDR3: CASSPPLFQEHF. Here the CDR3 DNA reads TGTGCCAGCAGTCCACCCCTGTTTCAGGAGCATTTT. The V and J genes are TRBV28 and TRBJ1-5; D gene unclear. CDR3 size: 12 residues. Per the germline V gene, CDR1 is MDHEN and CDR2 is SYDVKM. The V end was cut by 5 bases, the J end by 14 bases, with 16 bases between. The full variable domain, in which reference TRBV28 and TRBJ1-5 provide the parts outside the CDR3, is DVKVTQSSRYLVKRTGEKVFLECVQDMDHENMFWYRQDPGLGLRLIYFSYDVKMKEKGDIPEGYSVSREKKERFSLILESASTNQTSMYLCASSPPLFQEHFGDGTRLSIL.

The rearrangement joins TRBV30 to TRBJ1-2; the match to TRBD1 covers 7 bases. The germline gives CDR1 GTSNPN, CDR2 SVGIG (reference sequence). J gave up 4 bases and V 4 bases, and 15 bases lay outside the gene matches. This CDR3 has 16 amino acids. The CDR3 spells CAWIPGQTYHGYGYTF. The CDR3 bases are TGTGCCTGGATTCCGGGACAGACCTACCATGGCTATGGCTACACCTTC.

The rearrangement links TRBV6-6 to TRBJ1-1; no clear D. Trimming took off 5 bases at V and 0 bases at J, with 7 bases between the two ends. Germline V gene sequence: CDR1 MNHNY, CDR2 SVGAGI (reference sequence). The CDR3 loop spans 13 amino acids. The CDR3 region is CASSNTLNTEAFF. The CDR3 DNA reads TGTGCCAGCAGTAACACCTTGAACACTGAAGCTTTCTTT.

The chain combines TRBV11-3 with TRBJ2-1; TRBD2 agrees at 14 bases. J lost 6 bases, V lost 7 bases, and 2 bases had no gene match. The CDR3 consists of 14 residues. Germline loops: CDR1 SGHNT, CDR2 YENEEA. The CDR3 sequence: CASTGLAGGNEQFF. For the CDR3, the DNA is TGTGCCAGCACCGGACTAGCGGGGGGCAATGAGCAGTTCTTC.

In this sample, this clone turned up a few times. The chain recombines TRBV11-2 with TRBJ1-2, with D tentatively TRBD1 (6 bases). The CDR3 totals 15 residues. Germline assignment: CDR1 SGHAT and CDR2 FQNNGV. The V gene lost 4 bases and the J gene lost 8 bases, with 20 bases spanning the gap. The CDR3 reads CASSSLGSGVGGYTF. The CDR3 DNA sequence: TGTGCCAGCAGCTCCCTGGGTTCAGGGGTAGGGGGCTACACCTTC.

The chain recombines TRBV27 with TRBJ2-1, with 8 bases identical to TRBD1. The germline gives CDR1 MNHEY, CDR2 SMNVEV (reference sequence). After removal of 6 bases from V and 9 bases from J, the junction contained 4 bases not matched to a gene. The CDR3 runs 12 residues. CDR3 coding DNA: TGTGCCAGCAGGACAGGGGCTACTGAGCAGTTCTTC. Residues: CASRTGATEQFF.

DNA of the CDR3: TGTGCCAGCAGCGTAGGGAGTCTAGCGGGGGGTCTGAGGTACAATGAGCAGTTCTTC. Protein: CASSVGSLAGGLRYNEQFF. The genes are TRBV9 and TRBJ2-1, with 11 bases that match TRBD2. In germline, CDR1 is SGDLS, CDR2 YYNGEE. The CDR3 consists of 19 residues. With 0 bases clipped from V and 4 bases from J, the junction kept 12 bases outside the gene matches.

V usage is TRBV29-1 and J usage is TRBJ2-7; 9 bases are a match to TRBD2. Germline V gene sequence: CDR1 SQVTM, CDR2 ANQGSEA. V shed 4 bases, J shed 7 bases, and the junction held 8 bases outside the gene matches. The CDR3 is 13 amino acids. DNA of the CDR3: TGCAGCGTTGGGTTAGCGGGAGTGGGGGAGCAGTACTTC. Its protein product is CSVGLAGVGEQYF.

This clone was seen only a few times. V and J are TRBV4-1 and TRBJ2-2, with TRBD2 matching over 13 bases. This CDR3 comprises 20 residues. CDR1 MGHRA and CDR2 YSYEKL come from the germline V gene. The V and J ends lost 1 base and 0 bases, in that order; junction bases with no gene match: 8. CDR3 DNA sequence: TGCGCCAGCAGCCAAGTCGGGGCCACTAGCGGGGGGGCGAACACCGGGGAGCTGTTTTTT. Its protein product is CASSQVGATSGGANTGELFF.

The chain employs TRBV7-9 and TRBJ1-5, with 8 bases matching TRBD1. The CDR3 sequence is 14 residues long. Germline values: CDR1 SEHNR, CDR2 FQNEAQ (reference sequence). Trimming removed 3 bases from V and 4 bases from J; junction bases left unmatched: 2. In DNA form, the CDR3 reads TGTGCCAGCAGCTTTCAGGGGGCGAATCAGCCCCAGCATTTT. Protein: CASSFQGANQPQHF.

J is TRBJ1-2 and V is TRBV28, with 7 bases aligning to TRBD1. Germline V gene lookup returns CDR1 MDHEN and CDR2 SYDVKM. The CDR3 sequence is 12 residues long. Trimming cost V 8 bases and J 6 bases; bases outside gene matches: 6. The CDR3, as DNA: TGTGCCAGCCTTAGACAGGGCGATGGCTACACCTTC. Encoded protein: CASLRQGDGYTF.

The rearrangement joins TRBV5-1 to TRBJ2-5; 12 bases line up with TRBD1. The DNA end lines up better with TRBJ2-7; the J call may be wrong. From germline, CDR1 is SGHRS and CDR2 YFSETQ. This CDR3 has 15 residues. The CDR3 loop reads CASSPGTGGWYEQYF. CDR3 nucleotide sequence: TGCGCCAGCAGCCCCGGGACAGGGGGCTGGTACGAGCAGTACTTC.

This chain connects TRBV30 to TRBJ1-1; D gene ambiguous. This CDR3 is 12 amino acids long. V was clipped by 0 bases and J by 3 bases, with 5 bases between them. The germline gives CDR1 GTSNPN, CDR2 SVGIG (reference sequence). The CDR3 protein is CAWSVLDTEAFF. The CDR3 DNA sequence: TGTGCCTGGAGTGTACTTGACACTGAAGCTTTCTTT.

V usage is TRBV11-2 and J usage is TRBJ2-7; 10 nucleotides agree with TRBD2. V gave up 4 bases and J gave up 7 bases; unmatched junction bases: 7. Germline values: CDR1 SGHAT, CDR2 FQNNGV. This CDR3 spans 14 amino acids. In nucleotides, the CDR3 is TGTGCCAGCAGCTCTCTAGCGGGGGCATGGGAGCAGTACTTC. Translation gives CASSSLAGAWEQYF.

This rearrangement joins TRBV9 to TRBJ2-6, with D hard to call. The CDR3 is 17 amino acids. Trimming removed 0 bases at V and 0 bases at J, with 10 bases between. Germline loops: CDR1 SGDLS, CDR2 YYNGEE. CDR3 sequence (DNA): TGTGCCAGCAGCGTAGGGGCAGTCTACTCTGGGGCCAACGTCCTGACTTTC. As protein: CASSVGAVYSGANVLTF.

J is TRBJ1-2 and V is TRBV11-1; D unclear. Germline CDR1 and CDR2: SGHAT and FQDESV (reference sequence). V was cut by 1 base and J by 3 bases, with 15 bases left in between. The CDR3 covers 16 residues. DNA for the CDR3: TGTGCCAGCAGCTTAGACTCTCCCGCCCCCCACTATGGCTACACCTTC. Its protein is CASSLDSPAPHYGYTF.

This clone was seen just once. This chain connects TRBV5-6 to TRBJ2-2, with D hard to call. The germline V and J ends were trimmed by 2 bases and 4 bases, with 3 bases remaining between them. Per the germline V gene, CDR1 is SGHDT and CDR2 is YYEEEE. This CDR3 region has 12 residues. This chain's CDR3 is CASSFGTGELFF. CDR3 sequence (DNA): TGTGCCAGCAGCTTCGGCACCGGGGAGCTGTTTTTT.

V is TRBV7-8 and J is TRBJ2-7; 12 bases are a match to TRBD2. From germline, CDR1 is SGHVS and CDR2 FQNEAQ. Unmatched junction bases numbered 17, after V lost 5 bases and J lost 0 bases. The CDR3 runs 20 residues. CDR3 DNA sequence: TGTGCCAGCAGCGCCGGGAGGGGCTCGGGACTAGCGGGTTCCTCCTACGAGCAGTACTTC. This translates into CASSAGRGSGLAGSSYEQYF.

This chain connects TRBV18 to TRBJ1-5; weak D call: TRBD1 (6 bases). The CDR3 is 15 amino acids. Trimming cost V 0 bases and J 6 bases, with 12 bases left between them. The V gene's germline CDR1 is KGHSH and CDR2 LQKENI. DNA of the CDR3: TGTGCCAGCTCACCACCCGGGGGCGGGAGTCAGCCCCAGCATTTT. Translation: CASSPPGGGSQPQHF. Using reference TRBV18 and TRBJ1-5 for the parts outside the CDR3, the full variable domain is NAGVMQNPRHLVRRRGQEARLRCSPMKGHSHVYWYRQLPEEGLKFMVYLQKENIIDESGMPKERFSAEFPKEGPSILRIQQVVRGDSAAYFCASSPPGGGSQPQHFGDGTRLSIL.

This clone was observed a few times. This chain uses TRBV28 with TRBJ1-2; 7 bases fit TRBD1. CDR3 length: 16 residues. Per germline, CDR1 MDHEN and CDR2 SYDVKM. The V and J ends lost 6 bases and 0 bases, in that order; junction bases with no gene match: 10. The CDR3 sequence: CASRPITGEANYGYTF. The CDR3 DNA sequence: TGTGCCAGCAGACCTATTACAGGGGAAGCTAACTATGGCTACACCTTC.

The chain joins TRBV10-3 to TRBJ1-2, with 8 bases that match TRBD1. The germline V gene encodes CDR1 ENHRY and CDR2 SYGVKD. V lost 8 bases to trimming and J lost 8 bases; unmatched junction nucleotides: 13. This CDR3 spans 14 amino acids. The CDR3 spells CAIPRPTGVGGYTF. In DNA, the CDR3 is TGTGCCATCCCGCGGCCGACAGGGGTGGGCGGCTACACCTTC.